This TCR beta chain was captured by sequencing in a study of T-cell reconstitution after alpha-beta-depleted transplantation in children. This clonotype was counted between two and nine times. Unique molecular identifiers were incorporated into the prepared TCRbeta library. TCRdb reanalysed the PCR reads using MiXCR and keeps one entry per CDR3 protein. The data show 450,000 to 500,000 distinct CDR3 sequences, roughly an eighth seen once. Germline V gives CDR1 SQVTM, CDR2 ANQGSEA. V shed 3 bases and J 8 bases; nucleotides not matched to a gene: 9. The CDR3 covers 14 residues. The V gene is TRBV29-1, the J gene TRBJ2-1; TRBD2 aligns across 8 bases. The starting material was PBMCs from the stem cell graft donor, obtained from the stem cell graft. This receptor was identified in a human donor who donated a stem cell graft to a child with combined immunodeficiency. CDR3 region: CSVDGLAGIDEQFF. The CDR3 DNA reads as TGCAGCGTTGACGGGCTAGCGGGCATCGATGAGCAGTTCTTC.